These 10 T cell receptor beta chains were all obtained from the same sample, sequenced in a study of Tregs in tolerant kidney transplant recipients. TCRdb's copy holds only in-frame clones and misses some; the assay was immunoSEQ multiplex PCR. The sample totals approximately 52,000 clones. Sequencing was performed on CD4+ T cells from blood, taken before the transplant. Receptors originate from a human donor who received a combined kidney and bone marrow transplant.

The CDR3: CASSFQGDTQYF. The part of the CDR3 DNA that was read is TGTGCCAGCAGCTTTCAAGGGGATACG. The rearrangement links TRBV7-9 to TRBJ2-3; D not resolved. The read halts 3 residues ahead of the CDR3 end, with the missing end drawn from the germline J gene. Germline V lookup: CDR1 SEHNR, CDR2 FQNEAQ (reference sequence). The CDR3 extends over 12 amino acids. V dropped 3 bases and J dropped 6 bases, with 7 bases sitting between them.

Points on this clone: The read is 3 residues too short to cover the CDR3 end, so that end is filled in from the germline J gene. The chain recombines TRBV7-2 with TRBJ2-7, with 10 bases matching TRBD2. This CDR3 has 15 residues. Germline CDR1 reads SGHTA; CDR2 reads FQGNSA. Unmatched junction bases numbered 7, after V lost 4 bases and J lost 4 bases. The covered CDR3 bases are TGTGCCAGCAGCTCGAAAGCGGGAGGGCCTTACGAG. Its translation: CASSSKAGGPYE. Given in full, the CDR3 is CASSSKAGGPYEQYF.

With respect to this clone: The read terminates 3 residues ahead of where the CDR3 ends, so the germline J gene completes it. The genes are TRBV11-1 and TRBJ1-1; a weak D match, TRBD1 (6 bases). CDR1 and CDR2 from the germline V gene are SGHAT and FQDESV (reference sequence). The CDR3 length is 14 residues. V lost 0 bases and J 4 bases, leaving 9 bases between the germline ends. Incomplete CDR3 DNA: TGTGCCAGCAGCTTAGCTGGAGGGGGCACTGAA. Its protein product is CASSLAGGGTE. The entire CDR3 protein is CASSLAGGGTEAFF.

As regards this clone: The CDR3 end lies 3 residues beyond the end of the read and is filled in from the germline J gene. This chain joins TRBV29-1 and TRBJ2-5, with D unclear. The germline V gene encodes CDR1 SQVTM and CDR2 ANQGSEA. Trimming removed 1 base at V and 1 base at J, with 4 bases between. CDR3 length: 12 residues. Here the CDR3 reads CSVEASQETQYF. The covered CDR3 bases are TGCAGCGTTGAAGCTAGCCAAGAGACC.

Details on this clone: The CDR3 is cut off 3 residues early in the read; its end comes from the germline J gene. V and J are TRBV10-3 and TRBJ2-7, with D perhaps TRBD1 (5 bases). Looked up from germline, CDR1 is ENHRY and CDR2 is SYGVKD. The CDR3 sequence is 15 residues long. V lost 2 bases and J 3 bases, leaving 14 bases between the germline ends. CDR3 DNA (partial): TGTGCCATCAGTGAGCCCGATTGGGGCCTCTACGAG. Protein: CAISEPDWGLYE. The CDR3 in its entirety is CAISEPDWGLYEQYF.

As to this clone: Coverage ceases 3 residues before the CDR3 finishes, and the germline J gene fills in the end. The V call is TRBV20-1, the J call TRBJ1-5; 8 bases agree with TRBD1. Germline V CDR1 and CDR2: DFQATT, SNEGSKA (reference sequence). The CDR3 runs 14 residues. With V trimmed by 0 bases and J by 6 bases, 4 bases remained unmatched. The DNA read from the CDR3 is TGCAGTGCTAGAGATGGAACAGGGGGTCAGCCC. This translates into CSARDGTGGQP. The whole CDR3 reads CSARDGTGGQPQHF.

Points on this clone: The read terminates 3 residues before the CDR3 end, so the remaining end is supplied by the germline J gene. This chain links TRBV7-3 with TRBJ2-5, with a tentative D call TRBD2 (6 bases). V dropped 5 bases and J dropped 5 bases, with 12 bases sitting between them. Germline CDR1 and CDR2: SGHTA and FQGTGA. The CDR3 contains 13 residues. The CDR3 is CASSPWAGETQYF. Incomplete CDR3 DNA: TGTGCCAGCAGCCCTTGGGCGGGGGAGACC.

CDR3 sequence reads: CASSEQFNQPQHF. CDR3 DNA, as far as it was read: TGTGCCAGTAGTGAACAATTCAATCAGCCC. This rearrangement joins TRBV19 to TRBJ1-5; unclear D gene. The read halts 3 residues ahead of the CDR3 end, with the missing end drawn from the germline J gene. V dropped 5 bases and J dropped 3 bases, with 8 bases sitting between them. The CDR3 is 13 residues long. The germline V gene has CDR1 LNHDA and CDR2 SQIVND (reference sequence).

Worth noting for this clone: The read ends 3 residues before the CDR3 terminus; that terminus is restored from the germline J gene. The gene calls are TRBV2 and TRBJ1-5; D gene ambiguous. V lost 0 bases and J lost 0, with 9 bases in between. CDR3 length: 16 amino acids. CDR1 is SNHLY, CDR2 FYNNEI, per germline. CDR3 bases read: TGTGCCAGCAGTGAAGCGCTTCAAGGTAGCAATCAGCCC. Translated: CASSEALQGSNQP. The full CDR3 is CASSEALQGSNQPQHF.

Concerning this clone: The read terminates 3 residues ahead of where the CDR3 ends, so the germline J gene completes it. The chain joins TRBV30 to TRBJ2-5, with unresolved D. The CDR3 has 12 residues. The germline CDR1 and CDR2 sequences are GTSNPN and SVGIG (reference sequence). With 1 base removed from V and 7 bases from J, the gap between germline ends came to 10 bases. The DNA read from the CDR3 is TGTGCCTGGAGTGCCCGCCAGTGGACC. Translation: CAWSARQWT. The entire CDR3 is CAWSARQWTQYF. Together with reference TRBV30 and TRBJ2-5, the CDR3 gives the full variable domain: SQTIHQWPATLVQPVGSPLSLECTVEGTSNPNLYWYRQAAGRGLQLLFYSVGIGQISSEVPQNLSASRPQDRQFILSSKKLLLSDSGFYLCAWSARQWTQYFGPGTRLLVL.